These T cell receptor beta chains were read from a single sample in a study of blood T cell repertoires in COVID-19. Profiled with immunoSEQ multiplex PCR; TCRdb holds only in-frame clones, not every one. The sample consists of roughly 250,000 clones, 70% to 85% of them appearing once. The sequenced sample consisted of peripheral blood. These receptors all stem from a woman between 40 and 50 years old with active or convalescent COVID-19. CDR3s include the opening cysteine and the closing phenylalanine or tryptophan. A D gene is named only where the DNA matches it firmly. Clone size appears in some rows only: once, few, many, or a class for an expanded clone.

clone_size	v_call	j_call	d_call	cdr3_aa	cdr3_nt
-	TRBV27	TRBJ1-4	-	CASSSRDLEKLFF	TGTGCCAGCAGTTCCCGGGATCTAGAAAAACTGTTTTTT
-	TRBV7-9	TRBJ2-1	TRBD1	CASRKIGTGHNEQFF	TGTGCCAGCAGAAAAATCGGGACAGGGCACAATGAGCAGTTCTTC
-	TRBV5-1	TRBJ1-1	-	CASSLGQASDTEAFF	TGCGCCAGCAGCTTGGGACAGGCGAGTGACACTGAAGCTTTCTTT
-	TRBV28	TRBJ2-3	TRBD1	CASSTQGTDTQYF	TGTGCCAGCAGTACACAGGGGACAGATACGCAGTATTTT
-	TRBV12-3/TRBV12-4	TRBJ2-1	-	CASSFRDEQFF	TGTGCCAGCAGTTTTCGGGATGAGCAGTTCTTC
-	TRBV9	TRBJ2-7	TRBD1	CASSVAGGTGYDEQYF	TGTGCCAGCAGCGTAGCTGGGGGGACAGGGTACGACGAGCAGTACTTC
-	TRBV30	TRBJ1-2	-	CAWTMGGYGYTF	TGTGCCTGGACCATGGGGGGATATGGCTACACCTTC
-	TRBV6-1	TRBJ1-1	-	CASSDPGSMNTEAFF	TGTGCCAGCAGTGACCCGGGGTCCATGAACACTGAAGCTTTCTTT
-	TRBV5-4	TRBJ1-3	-	CASSPGTGIFSSGNTIYF	TGTGCCAGCAGCCCCGGTACAGGAATTTTTAGCTCTGGAAACACCATATATTTT
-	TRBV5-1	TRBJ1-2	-	CASSGGPPVWKNYGYTF	TGCGCCAGCAGCGGGGGCCCCCCCGTGTGGAAGAACTATGGCTACACCTTC
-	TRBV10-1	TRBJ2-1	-	CASSTGLGNEQFF	TGCGCCAGCAGCACGGGACTTGGGAATGAGCAGTTCTTC
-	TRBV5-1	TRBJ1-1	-	CASGQPGYNTEAFF	TGCGCCAGCGGACAACCAGGGTACAACACTGAAGCTTTCTTT
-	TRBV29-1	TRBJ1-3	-	CSIDSNSGNTIYF	TGCAGCATCGACAGTAACTCTGGAAACACCATATATTTT
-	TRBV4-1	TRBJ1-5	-	CASSSTQKGRQEDQPQHF	TGCGCCAGCAGCTCTACACAGAAGGGGAGACAGGAGGATCAGCCCCAGCATTTT
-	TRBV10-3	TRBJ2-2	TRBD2	CAISEMGLAGARTGELFF	TGTGCCATCAGTGAAATGGGACTAGCGGGGGCCCGCACCGGGGAGCTGTTTTTT
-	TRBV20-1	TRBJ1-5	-	CSASRGIANQPQHF	TGCAGTGCTAGTCGAGGGATCGCCAATCAGCCCCAGCATTTT
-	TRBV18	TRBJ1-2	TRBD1	CASSSDRDYGYTF	TGTGCCAGCTCATCGGACAGGGACTATGGCTACACCTTC
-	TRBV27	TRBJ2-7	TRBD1	CASSPDPGQVTYEQYF	TGTGCCAGCAGTCCCGACCCGGGACAGGTGACCTACGAGCAGTACTTC
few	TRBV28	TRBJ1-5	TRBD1	CASSFVGQGFGRPQHF	TGTGCCAGCAGTTTTGTGGGACAGGGGTTCGGTCGGCCCCAGCATTTT
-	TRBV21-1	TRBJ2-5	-	CASSNGSRGRETQYF	TGTGCCAGCAGCAACGGGTCGCGGGGGAGAGAGACCCAGTACTTC
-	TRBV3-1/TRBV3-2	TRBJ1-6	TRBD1	CASSVAGGFNSPLHF	TGTGCCAGCAGCGTCGCAGGGGGCTTTAATTCACCCCTCCACTTT
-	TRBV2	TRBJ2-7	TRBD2	CASRLTSGGNHYEQYF	TGTGCCAGCAGGCTTACTAGCGGGGGGAACCATTACGAGCAGTACTTC
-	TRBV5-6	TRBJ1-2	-	CASSRGYDGYTF	TGTGCCAGCAGTCGAGGGTACGATGGCTACACCTTC